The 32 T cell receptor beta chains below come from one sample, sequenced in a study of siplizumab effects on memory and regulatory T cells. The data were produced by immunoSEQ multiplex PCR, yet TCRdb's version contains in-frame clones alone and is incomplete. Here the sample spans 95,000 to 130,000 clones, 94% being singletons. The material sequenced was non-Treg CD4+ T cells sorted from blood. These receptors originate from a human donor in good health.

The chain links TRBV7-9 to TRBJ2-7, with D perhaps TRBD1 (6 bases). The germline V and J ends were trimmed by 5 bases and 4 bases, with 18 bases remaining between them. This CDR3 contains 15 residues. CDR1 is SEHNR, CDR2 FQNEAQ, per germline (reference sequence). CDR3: CASSLQGSGGYEQYF. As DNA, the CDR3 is TGTGCCAGCAGCCTCCAGGGGAGCGGTGGATACGAGCAGTACTTC.

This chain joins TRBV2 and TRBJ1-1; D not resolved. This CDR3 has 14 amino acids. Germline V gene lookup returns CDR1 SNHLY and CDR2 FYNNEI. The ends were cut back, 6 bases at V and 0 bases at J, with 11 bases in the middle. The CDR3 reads CASRWSYMNTEAFF. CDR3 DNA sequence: TGTGCCAGCAGGTGGTCCTATATGAACACTGAAGCTTTCTTT.

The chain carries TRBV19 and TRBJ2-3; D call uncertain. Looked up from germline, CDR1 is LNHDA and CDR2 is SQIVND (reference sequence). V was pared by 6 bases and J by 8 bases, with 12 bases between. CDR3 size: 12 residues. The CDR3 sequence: CASREVLGTQYF. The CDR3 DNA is TGTGCCAGTAGAGAAGTGCTTGGTACGCAGTATTTT.

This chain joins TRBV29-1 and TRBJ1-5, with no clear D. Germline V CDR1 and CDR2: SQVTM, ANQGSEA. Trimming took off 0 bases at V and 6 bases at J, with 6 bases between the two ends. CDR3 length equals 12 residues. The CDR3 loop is CSVEDLPQPQHF. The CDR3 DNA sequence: TGCAGCGTTGAAGATCTCCCTCAGCCCCAGCATTTT. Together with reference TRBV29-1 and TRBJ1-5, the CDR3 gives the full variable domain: SAVISQKPSRDICQRGTSLTIQCQVDSQVTMMFWYRQQPGQSLTLIATANQGSEATYESGFVIDKFPISRPNLTFSTLTVSNMSPEDSSIYLCSVEDLPQPQHFGDGTRLSIL.

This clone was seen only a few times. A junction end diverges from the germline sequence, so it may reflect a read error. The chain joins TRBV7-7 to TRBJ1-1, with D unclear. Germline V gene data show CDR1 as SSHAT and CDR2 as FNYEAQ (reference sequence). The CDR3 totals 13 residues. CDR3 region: CASSSSQFTEAFF. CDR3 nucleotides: TGTGCTAGCAGCTCCAGTCAGTTCACTGAAGCTTTCTTT.

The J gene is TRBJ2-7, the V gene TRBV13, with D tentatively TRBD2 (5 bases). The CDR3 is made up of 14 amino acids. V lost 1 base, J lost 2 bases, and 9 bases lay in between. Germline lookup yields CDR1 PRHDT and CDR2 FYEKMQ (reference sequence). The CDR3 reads CASSLEAGPYEQYF. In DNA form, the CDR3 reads TGTGCCAGCAGCTTAGAGGCGGGTCCCTACGAGCAGTACTTC.

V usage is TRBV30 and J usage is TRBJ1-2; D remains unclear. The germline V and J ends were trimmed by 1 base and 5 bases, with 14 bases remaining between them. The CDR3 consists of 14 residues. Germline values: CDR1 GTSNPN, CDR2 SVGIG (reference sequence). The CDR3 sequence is CAWSANQRRYGYTF. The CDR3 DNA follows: TGTGCCTGGAGTGCCAATCAGAGACGGTATGGCTACACCTTC.

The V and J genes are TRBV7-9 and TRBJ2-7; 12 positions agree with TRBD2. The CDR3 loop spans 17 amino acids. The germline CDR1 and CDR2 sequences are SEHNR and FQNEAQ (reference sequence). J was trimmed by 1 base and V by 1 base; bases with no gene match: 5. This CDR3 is CASSLGTSGAYSYEQYF. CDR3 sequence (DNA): TGTGCCAGCAGCTTAGGGACTAGCGGGGCCTATTCCTACGAGCAGTACTTC.

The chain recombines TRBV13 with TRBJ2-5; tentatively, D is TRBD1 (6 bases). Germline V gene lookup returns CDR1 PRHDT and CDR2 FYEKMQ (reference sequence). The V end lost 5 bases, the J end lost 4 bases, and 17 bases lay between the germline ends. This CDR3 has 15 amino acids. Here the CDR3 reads CASSPRAGATETQYF. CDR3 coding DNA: TGTGCCAGCAGCCCCCGGGCAGGGGCAACAGAGACCCAGTACTTC.

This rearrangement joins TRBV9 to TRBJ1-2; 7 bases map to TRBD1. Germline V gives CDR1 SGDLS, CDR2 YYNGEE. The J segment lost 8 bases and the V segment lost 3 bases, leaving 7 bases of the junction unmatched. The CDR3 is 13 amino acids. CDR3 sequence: CASSDREGGGYTF. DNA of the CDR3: TGTGCCAGCAGCGATCGAGAAGGGGGCGGCTACACCTTC.

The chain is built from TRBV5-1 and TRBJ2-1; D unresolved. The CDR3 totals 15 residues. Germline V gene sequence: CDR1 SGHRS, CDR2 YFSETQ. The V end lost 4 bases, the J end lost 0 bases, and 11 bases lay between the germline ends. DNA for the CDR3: TGCGCCAGCAGCACCGGGCATTTCTCCTACAATGAGCAGTTCTTC. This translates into CASSTGHFSYNEQFF.

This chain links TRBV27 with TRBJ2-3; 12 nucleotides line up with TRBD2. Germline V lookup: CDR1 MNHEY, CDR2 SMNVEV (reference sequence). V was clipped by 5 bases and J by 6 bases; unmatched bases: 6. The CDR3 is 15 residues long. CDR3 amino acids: CASSPSGGAGDTQYF. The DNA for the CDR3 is TGTGCCAGCAGTCCTAGCGGGGGGGCAGGTGATACGCAGTATTTT.

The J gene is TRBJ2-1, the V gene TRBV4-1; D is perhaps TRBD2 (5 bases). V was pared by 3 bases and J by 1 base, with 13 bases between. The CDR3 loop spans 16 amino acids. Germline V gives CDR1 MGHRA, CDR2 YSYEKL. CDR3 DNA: TGCGCCAGCAGCCACACTCCCGGGATGTCCTACAATGAGCAGTTCTTC. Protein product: CASSHTPGMSYNEQFF.

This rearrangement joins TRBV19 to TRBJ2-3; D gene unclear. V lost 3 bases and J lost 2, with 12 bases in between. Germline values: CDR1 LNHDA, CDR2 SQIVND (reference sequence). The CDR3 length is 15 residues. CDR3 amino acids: CASSIQLWPTDTQYF. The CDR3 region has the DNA TGTGCCAGTAGTATTCAGCTTTGGCCCACAGATACGCAGTATTTT.

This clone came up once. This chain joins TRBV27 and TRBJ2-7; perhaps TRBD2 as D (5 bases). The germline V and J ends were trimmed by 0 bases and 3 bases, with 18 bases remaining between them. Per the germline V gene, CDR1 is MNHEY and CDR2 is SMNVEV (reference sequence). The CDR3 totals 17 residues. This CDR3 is CASSLSDKPKSGYEQYF. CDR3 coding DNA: TGTGCCAGCAGTTTATCCGACAAACCGAAAAGCGGCTACGAGCAGTACTTC.

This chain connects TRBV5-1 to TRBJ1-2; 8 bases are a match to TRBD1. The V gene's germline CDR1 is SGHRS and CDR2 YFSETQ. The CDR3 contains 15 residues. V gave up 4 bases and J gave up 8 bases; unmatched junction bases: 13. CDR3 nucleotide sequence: TGCGCCAGCAGCCCCCTTCCCGGGACAGGTAGCGGCTACACCTTC. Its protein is CASSPLPGTGSGYTF.

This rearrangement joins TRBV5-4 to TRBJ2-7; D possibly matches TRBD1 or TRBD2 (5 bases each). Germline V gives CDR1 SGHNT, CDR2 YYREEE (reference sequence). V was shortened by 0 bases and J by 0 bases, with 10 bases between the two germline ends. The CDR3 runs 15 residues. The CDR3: CASSLAEGISYEQYF. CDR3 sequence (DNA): TGTGCCAGCAGCTTGGCCGAGGGGATCTCCTACGAGCAGTACTTC.

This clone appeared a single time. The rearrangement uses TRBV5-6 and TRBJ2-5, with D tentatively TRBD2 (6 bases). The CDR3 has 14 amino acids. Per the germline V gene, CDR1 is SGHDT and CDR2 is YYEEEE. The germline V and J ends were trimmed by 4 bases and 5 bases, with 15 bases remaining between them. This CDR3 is CASSGDLRGETQYF. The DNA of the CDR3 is TGTGCCAGCAGCGGGGACTTGAGAGGGGAGACCCAGTACTTC. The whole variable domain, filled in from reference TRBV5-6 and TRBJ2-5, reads DAGVTQSPTHLIKTRGQQVTLRCSPKSGHDTVSWYQQALGQGPQFIFQYYEEEERQRGNFPDRFSGHQFPNYSSELNVNALLLGDSALYLCASSGDLRGETQYFGPGTRLLVL.

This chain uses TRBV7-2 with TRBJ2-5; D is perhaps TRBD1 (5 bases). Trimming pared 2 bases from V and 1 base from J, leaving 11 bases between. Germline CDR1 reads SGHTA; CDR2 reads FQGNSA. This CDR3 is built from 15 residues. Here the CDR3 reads CASSLNSRVQETQYF. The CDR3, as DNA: TGTGCCAGCAGCTTAAATTCCAGGGTCCAAGAGACCCAGTACTTC. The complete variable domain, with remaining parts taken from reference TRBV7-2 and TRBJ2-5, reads GAGVSQSPSNKVTEKGKDVELRCDPISGHTALYWYRQSLGQGLEFLIYFQGNSAPDKSGLPSDRFSAERTGGSVSTLTIQRTQQEDSAVYLCASSLNSRVQETQYFGPGTRLLVL.

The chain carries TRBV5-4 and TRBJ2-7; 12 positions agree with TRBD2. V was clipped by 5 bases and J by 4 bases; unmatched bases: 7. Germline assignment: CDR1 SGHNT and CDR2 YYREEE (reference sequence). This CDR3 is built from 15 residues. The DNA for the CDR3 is TGTGCCAGCAGTTCGACTAGCGGGAGTAAATACGAGCAGTACTTC. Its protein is CASSSTSGSKYEQYF.

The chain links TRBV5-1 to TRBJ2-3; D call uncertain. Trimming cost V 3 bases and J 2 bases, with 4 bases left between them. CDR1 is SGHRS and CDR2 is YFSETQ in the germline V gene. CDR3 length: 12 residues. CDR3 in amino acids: CASSSYTDTQYF. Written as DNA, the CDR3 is TGCGCCAGCAGCTCCTACACAGATACGCAGTATTTT.

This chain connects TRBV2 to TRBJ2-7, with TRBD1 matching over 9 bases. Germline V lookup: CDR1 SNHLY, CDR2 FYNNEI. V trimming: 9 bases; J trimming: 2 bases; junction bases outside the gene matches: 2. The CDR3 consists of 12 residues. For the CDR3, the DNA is TGTGCCAGGGGACAGGGAACCTACGAGCAGTACTTC. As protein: CARGQGTYEQYF.

This chain's CDR3 is CASSLFLLPIPTEAFF. The CDR3 region has the DNA TGTGCCAGCAGCTTGTTCTTGTTGCCGATTCCTACTGAAGCTTTCTTT. The chain couples TRBV5-5 to TRBJ1-1, with no clear D. V dropped 1 base and J dropped 5 bases, with 18 bases sitting between them. Germline CDR1 reads SGHKS; CDR2 reads YYEKEE (reference sequence). The CDR3 covers 16 residues.

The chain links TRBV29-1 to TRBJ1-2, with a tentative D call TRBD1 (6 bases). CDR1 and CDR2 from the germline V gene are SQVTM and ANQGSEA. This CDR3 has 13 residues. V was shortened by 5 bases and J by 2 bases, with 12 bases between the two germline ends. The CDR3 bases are TGCAGCGTTAAGGGCGGACAGAACTATGGCTACACCTTC. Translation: CSVKGGQNYGYTF.

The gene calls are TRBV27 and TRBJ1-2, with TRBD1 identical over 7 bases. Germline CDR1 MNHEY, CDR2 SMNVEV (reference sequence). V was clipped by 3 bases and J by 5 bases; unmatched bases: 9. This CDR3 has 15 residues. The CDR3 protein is CASSLRWDSLYGYTF. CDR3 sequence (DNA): TGTGCCAGCAGTTTGCGATGGGACAGCTTATATGGCTACACCTTC.

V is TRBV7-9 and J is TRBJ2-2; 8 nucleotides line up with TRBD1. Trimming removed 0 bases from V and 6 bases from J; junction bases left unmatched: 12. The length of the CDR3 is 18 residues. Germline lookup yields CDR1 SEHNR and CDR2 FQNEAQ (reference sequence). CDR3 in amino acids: CASSLARPGRGLSGELFF. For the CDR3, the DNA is TGTGCCAGCAGCTTAGCGCGGCCGGGCAGGGGGCTGTCCGGGGAGCTGTTTTTT. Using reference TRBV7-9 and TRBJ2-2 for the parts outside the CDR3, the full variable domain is DTGVSQNPRHKITKRGQNVTFRCDPISEHNRLYWYRQTLGQGPEFLTYFQNEAQLEKSRLLSDRFSAERPKGSFSTLEIQRTEQGDSAMYLCASSLARPGRGLSGELFFGEGSRLTVL.

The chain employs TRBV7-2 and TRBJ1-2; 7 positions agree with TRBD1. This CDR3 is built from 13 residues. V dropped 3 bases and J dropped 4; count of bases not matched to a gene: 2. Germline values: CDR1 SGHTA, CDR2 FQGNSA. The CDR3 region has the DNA TGTGCCAGCAGCTTGGACAGGCGCTATGGCTACACCTTC. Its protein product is CASSLDRRYGYTF.

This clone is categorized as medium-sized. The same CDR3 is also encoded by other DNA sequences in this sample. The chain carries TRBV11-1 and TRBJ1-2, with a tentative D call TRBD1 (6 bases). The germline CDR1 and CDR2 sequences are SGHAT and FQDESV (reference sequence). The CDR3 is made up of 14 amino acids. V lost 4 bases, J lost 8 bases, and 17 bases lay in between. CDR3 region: CASSYAGDAQGYTF. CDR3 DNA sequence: TGTGCCAGCAGCTATGCAGGGGACGCTCAAGGCTACACCTTC.

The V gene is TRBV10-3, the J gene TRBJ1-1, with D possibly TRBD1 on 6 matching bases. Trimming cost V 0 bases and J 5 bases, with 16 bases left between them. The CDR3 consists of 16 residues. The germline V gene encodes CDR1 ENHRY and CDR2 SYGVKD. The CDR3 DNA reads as TGTGCCATCAGTGAGTCGCTCGTGGGGGCAAGGACTGAAGCTTTCTTT. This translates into CAISESLVGARTEAFF.

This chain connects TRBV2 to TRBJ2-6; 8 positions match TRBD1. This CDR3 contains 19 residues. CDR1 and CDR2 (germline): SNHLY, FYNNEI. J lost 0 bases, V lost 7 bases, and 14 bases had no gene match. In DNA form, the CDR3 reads TGTGCCAGCACGTTATGGACAGGGTTGATCGGCTCTGGGGCCAACGTCCTGACTTTC. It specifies CASTLWTGLIGSGANVLTF.

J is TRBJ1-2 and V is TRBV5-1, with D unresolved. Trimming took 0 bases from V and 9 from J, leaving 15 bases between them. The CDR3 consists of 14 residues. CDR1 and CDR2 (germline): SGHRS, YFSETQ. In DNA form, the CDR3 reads TGCGCCAGCAGCTTGGCCGGGCAAGGAGGAAGCTACACCTTC. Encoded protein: CASSLAGQGGSYTF. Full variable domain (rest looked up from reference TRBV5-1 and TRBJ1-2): KAGVTQTPRYLIKTRGQQVTLSCSPISGHRSVSWYQQTPGQGLQFLFEYFSETQRNKGNFPGRFSGRQFSNSRSEMNVSTLELGDSALYLCASSLAGQGGSYTFGSGTRLTVV.

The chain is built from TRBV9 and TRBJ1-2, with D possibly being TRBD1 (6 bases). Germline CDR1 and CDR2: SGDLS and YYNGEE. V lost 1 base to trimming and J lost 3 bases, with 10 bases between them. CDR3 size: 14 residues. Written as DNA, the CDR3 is TGTGCCAGCAGCGTACAGGGGAATGACTATGGCTACACCTTC. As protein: CASSVQGNDYGYTF. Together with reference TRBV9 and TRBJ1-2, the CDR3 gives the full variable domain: DSGVTQTPKHLITATGQRVTLRCSPRSGDLSVYWYQQSLDQGLQFLIQYYNGEERAKGNILERFSAQQFPDLHSELNLSSLELGDSALYFCASSVQGNDYGYTFGSGTRLTVV.